The 9 T cell receptor beta chains reported below all come from one sample, sequenced in a study of post-analysis software for immune sequencing data. Findings and limits, study-wide: Patients showed TRBV5-6, TRBV5-1 and TRBV20-1 among four to six TRBV segments more frequent than in controls.

These receptors' targets are unknown. TCR beta libraries were prepared from cDNA with unique molecular identifiers. TCRdb redid the calling of the PCR reads with MiXCR, one entry per CDR3 protein. The sample lists approximately 250,000 distinct CDR3 sequences; 36% were seen once. Sequencing was done on a sample of blood. The receptors derive from a girl aged 10 to 17 with multiple sclerosis.

Comment on this clonotype: A single base separates this from a much larger clone, so it may be a read error. This chain uses TRBV7-3 with TRBJ1-2; no clear D. The CDR3 is 13 residues long. Germline V gene sequence: CDR1 SGHTA, CDR2 FQGTGA. CDR3 DNA sequence: TGTGCCAGCAGCATCGGGCCCAACTATGACTACACCTTC. This codes for CASSIGPNYDYTF.

The table lists this clonotype with many counts. V gene TRBV12-3 or TRBV12-4 combines with J gene TRBJ1-2; the D gene is possibly TRBD1 (6 bases). The CDR3 sequence is 15 residues long. V lost 2 bases and J lost 6, with 16 bases in between. The chain's CDR3 is CASSLFSMTGHGYTF. The CDR3 coding sequence is TGTGCCAGCAGTTTATTCTCAATGACAGGTCATGGCTACACCTTC.

This clonotype was observed at least ten times. This chain connects TRBV7-2 to TRBJ2-1, with D uncertain. The germline CDR1 and CDR2 sequences are SGHTA and FQGNSA. Trimming shortened V by 5 bases and J by 0 bases, and 8 bases separated the two germline ends. This CDR3 region has 14 residues. The CDR3 coding sequence is TGTGCCAGCAGCCCACTGGACTCCTACAATGAGCAGTTCTTC. Protein: CASSPLDSYNEQFF.

On this clonotype: A much larger clone is a single base away; this may be a read error. The gene calls are TRBV29-1 and TRBJ1-1, with 7 bases aligning to TRBD1. Germline CDR1 SQVTM, CDR2 ANQGSEA. This CDR3 region has 15 residues. CDR3 DNA: TGCAGCGTCGTGTGGGGGAGACAGGGCGGCACTGGAGCTTTCTTT. Protein: CSVVWGRQGGTGAFF.

This clonotype occurred a few times. CDR3 loop: CASSLGAGTSNQPQHF. CDR3 nucleotide sequence: TGTGCCAGCAGCCTCGGGGCAGGGACGAGCAATCAGCCCCAGCATTTT. The chain employs TRBV5-6 and TRBJ1-5; the D gene is possibly TRBD1 (5 bases). In germline, CDR1 is SGHDT, CDR2 YYEEEE. The CDR3 contains 16 residues. V shed 4 bases and J shed 1 base, with 15 bases lying between them.

On this clonotype itself: This may arise from a read error, as a much more abundant clone is one base away. The rearrangement uses TRBV24-1 and TRBJ2-3; D is possibly TRBD2 (6 bases). Trimming left V 1 base short and J 8 bases short, with 15 bases between. CDR1 and CDR2 (germline): KGHDR, SFDVKD. The CDR3 runs to 15 residues. CDR3 region: CATSDFAGGVGTQYF. The CDR3, as DNA: TGTGCCACCAGTGATTTTGCCGGCGGGGTAGGTACGCAGTATTTT.

This chain connects TRBV20-1 to TRBJ1-1; 7 nucleotides match TRBD1. The V and J ends lost 5 bases and 0 bases, in that order; junction bases with no gene match: 3. The CDR3 covers 13 residues. The germline CDR1 and CDR2 sequences are DFQATT and SNEGSKA (reference sequence). DNA of the CDR3: TGCAGTGCTCACAGGGGCATGAACACTGAAGCTTTCTTT. It is translated as CSAHRGMNTEAFF.

This clonotype turned up a few times. The rearrangement uses TRBV13 and TRBJ1-6, with D perhaps TRBD1 (6 bases). This CDR3 is built from 16 residues. Trimming shortened V by 1 base and J by 7 bases, and 14 bases separated the two germline ends. Germline loops: CDR1 PRHDT, CDR2 FYEKMQ (reference sequence). The CDR3 nucleotides are TGTGCCAGCAGCTTAGCCGGGGGCGTCGAAAATTCACCCCTCCACTTT. Protein product: CASSLAGGVENSPLHF.

This chain uses TRBV12-3 or TRBV12-4 with TRBJ2-3; possibly TRBD2 for D (6 bases). V was pared by 7 bases and J by 2 bases, with 19 bases between. The CDR3 has 16 residues. The CDR3 spells CASTRRETASTDTQYF. In DNA, the CDR3 is TGTGCCAGCACCCGACGGGAGACAGCCTCCACAGATACGCAGTATTTT.